This is a list of T cell receptor beta chains from one sample in a study of technical replicates of blood from several donors. TCRdb keeps only in-frame clones here, not all; method: immunoSEQ multiplex PCR. The data show some 73,000 clones, with 90% to 95% seen just once and approximately 5% held by the top ten. The source material was PBMCs. These receptors originate from a human donor in good health. Some clones in this sample may be carry-over from other donors' samples. Both conserved end residues are part of each CDR3. D genes are given only for firm matches. The size field is filled for only some rows; it gives once, few, many or a size class.

d_call clone_size j_call v_call cdr3_nt cdr3_aa
NA NA TRBJ2-1 TRBV6-1 TGTGCCAGCAGTGAAGATTTTAGCCATAGCTCCTACAATGAGCAGTTCTTC CASSEDFSHSSYNEQFF
TRBD1 NA TRBJ2-1 TRBV5-4 TGTGCCAGCAGCTTAGGCGACAGGGGCGTCCACAATGAGCAGTTCTTC CASSLGDRGVHNEQFF
NA NA TRBJ1-2 TRBV5-1 TGCGCCAGCAGCTTGGAAGGGAGGGTAGTCGATGGCTACACCTTC CASSLEGRVVDGYTF
NA NA TRBJ2-1 TRBV27 TGTGCCAGCAGCCCGAACGGGACTCCTTATATCGATGAGCAGTTCTTC CASSPNGTPYIDEQFF
NA NA TRBJ2-7 TRBV10-3 TGTGCCATCAGCCCGTTGGGAGCGAACGAGCAGTACTTC CAISPLGANEQYF
NA NA TRBJ2-1 TRBV4-3 TGCGCCAGCAGCCAATTCGACGGACGGGGGGAGCAGTTCTTC CASSQFDGRGEQFF
NA NA TRBJ1-1 TRBV11-3 TGTGCCAGCAGCCTGGGGGCTCCGGCTGAAGCTTTCTTT CASSLGAPAEAFF
NA few TRBJ2-7 TRBV11-2 TGTGCCAGCAGCTTTTCCGGGACAACCTCTACGGAGCAGTACTTC CASSFSGTTSTEQYF
TRBD1 NA TRBJ1-4 TRBV28 TGTGCCAGCAGTTCCCGGGACAGTGGTGAAAAACTGTTTTTT CASSSRDSGEKLFF
TRBD2 NA TRBJ2-3 TRBV6-5 TGTGCCAGCAGTTACTCGCGGGGGGTCACAGATACGCAGTATTTT CASSYSRGVTDTQYF
NA NA TRBJ2-7 TRBV6-1 TGTGCCAGCAGCTCGACTAACGGGAGTGTCGACGAGCAGTACTTC CASSSTNGSVDEQYF
TRBD1 NA TRBJ2-1 TRBV2 TGTGCCAGCAGTGAAGCGACAGGGATGGAGAAGTTCTTC CASSEATGMEKFF
TRBD2 NA TRBJ2-1 TRBV19 TGTGCCAGTAGTGTACTAGCGGGAAACTACAATGAGCAGTTCTTC CASSVLAGNYNEQFF
TRBD1 few TRBJ1-2 TRBV7-2 TGTGCCAGCAGCATCGGGACAGGGGGTCCCTACACCTTC CASSIGTGGPYTF
NA NA TRBJ1-6 TRBV4-2 TGTGCCAGCAGCTTAGACTCGGGGATAAATTCACCCCTCCACTTT CASSLDSGINSPLHF